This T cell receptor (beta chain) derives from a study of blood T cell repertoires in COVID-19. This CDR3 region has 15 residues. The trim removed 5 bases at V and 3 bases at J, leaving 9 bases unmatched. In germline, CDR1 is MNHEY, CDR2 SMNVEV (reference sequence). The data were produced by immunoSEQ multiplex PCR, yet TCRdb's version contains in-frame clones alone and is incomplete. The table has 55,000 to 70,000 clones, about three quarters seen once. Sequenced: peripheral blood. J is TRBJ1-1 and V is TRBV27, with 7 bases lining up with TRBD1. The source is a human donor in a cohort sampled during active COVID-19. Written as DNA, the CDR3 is TGTGCCAGCAGTCCGTCGACAGGGCGAGACACTGAAGCTTTCTTT. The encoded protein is CASSPSTGRDTEAFF.